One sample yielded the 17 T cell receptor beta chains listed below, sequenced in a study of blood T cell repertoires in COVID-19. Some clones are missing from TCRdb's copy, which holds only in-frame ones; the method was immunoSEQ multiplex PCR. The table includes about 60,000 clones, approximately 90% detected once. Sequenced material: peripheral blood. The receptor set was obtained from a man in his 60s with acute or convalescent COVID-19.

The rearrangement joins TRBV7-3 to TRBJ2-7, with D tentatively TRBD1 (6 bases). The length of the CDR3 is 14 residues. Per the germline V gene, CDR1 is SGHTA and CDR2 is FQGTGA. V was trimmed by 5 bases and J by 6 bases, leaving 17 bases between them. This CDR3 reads CASSPGPRGSEQYF. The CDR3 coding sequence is TGTGCCAGCAGCCCGGGACCCAGGGGTTCCGAGCAGTACTTC.

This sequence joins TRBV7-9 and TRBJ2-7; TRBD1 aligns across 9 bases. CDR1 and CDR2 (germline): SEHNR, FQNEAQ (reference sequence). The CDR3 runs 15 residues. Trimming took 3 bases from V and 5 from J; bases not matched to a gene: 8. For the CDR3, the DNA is TGTGCCAGCAGCTTCGGGGGACAGGGCAAAAACGAGCAGTACTTC. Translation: CASSFGGQGKNEQYF. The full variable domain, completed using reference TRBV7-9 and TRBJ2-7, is DTGVSQNPRHKITKRGQNVTFRCDPISEHNRLYWYRQTLGQGPEFLTYFQNEAQLEKSRLLSDRFSAERPKGSFSTLEIQRTEQGDSAMYLCASSFGGQGKNEQYFGPGTRLTVT.

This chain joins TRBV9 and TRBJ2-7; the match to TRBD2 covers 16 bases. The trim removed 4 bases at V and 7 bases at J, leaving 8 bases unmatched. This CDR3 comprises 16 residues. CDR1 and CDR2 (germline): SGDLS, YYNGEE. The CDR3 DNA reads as TGTGCCAGCAGCCCCCGTGGGGGACTAGCGGGGGGGGAGCAGTACTTC. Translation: CASSPRGGLAGGEQYF.

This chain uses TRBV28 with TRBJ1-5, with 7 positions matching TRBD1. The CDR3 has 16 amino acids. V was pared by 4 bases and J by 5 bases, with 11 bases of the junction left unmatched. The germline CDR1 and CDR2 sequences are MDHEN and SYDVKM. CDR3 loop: CASSSQGGIIDQPQHF. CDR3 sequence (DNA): TGTGCCAGCAGTTCCCAGGGGGGAATAATCGATCAGCCCCAGCATTTT.

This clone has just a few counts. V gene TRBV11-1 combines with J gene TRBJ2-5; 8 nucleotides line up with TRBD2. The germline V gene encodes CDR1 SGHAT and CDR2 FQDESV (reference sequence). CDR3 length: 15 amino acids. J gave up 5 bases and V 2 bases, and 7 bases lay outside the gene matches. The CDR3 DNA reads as TGTGCCAGCAGCTTATCCACTAGCGGTAGGGAGACCCAGTACTTC. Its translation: CASSLSTSGRETQYF.

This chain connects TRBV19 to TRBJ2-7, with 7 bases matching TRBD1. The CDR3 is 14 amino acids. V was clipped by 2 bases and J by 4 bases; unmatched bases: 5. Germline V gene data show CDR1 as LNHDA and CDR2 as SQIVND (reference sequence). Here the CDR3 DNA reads TGTGCCAGTAGTATATCAGTGGGACAGTACGAGCAGTACTTC. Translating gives CASSISVGQYEQYF.

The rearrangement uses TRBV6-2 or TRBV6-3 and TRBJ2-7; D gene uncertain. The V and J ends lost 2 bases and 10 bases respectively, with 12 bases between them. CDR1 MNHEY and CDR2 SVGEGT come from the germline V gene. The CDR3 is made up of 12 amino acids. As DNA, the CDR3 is TGTGCCAGCAGTTACGGCCCTGCGGAACAGTACTTC. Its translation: CASSYGPAEQYF.

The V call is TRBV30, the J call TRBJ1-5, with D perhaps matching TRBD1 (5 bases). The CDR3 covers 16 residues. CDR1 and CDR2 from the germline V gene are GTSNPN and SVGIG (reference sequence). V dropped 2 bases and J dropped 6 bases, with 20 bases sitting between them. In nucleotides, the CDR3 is TGTGCCTGGAGTACCCCTTACGGGGACTATCGTCAGCCCCAGCATTTT. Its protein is CAWSTPYGDYRQPQHF.

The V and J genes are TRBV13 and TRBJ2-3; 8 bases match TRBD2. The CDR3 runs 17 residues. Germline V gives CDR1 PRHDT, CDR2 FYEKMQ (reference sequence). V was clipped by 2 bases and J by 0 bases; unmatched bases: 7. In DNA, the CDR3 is TGTGCCAGCAGCTTAAGGACTAGCTTCTCTAGCACAGATACGCAGTATTTT. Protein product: CASSLRTSFSSTDTQYF.

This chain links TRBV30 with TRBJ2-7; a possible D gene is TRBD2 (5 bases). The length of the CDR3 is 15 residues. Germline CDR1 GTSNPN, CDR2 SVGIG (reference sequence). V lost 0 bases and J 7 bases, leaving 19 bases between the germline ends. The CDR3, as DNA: TGTGCCTGGAGTGTTAGCGCTCCTACCTACGAGGAGCAGTACTTC. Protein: CAWSVSAPTYEEQYF.

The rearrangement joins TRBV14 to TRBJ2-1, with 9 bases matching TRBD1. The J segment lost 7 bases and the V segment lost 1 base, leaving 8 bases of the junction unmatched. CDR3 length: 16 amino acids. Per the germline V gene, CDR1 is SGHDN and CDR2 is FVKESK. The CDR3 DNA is TGTGCCAGCAGCCAAGGACCGGGACAGGGCATTAATGAGCAGTTCTTC. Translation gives CASSQGPGQGINEQFF.

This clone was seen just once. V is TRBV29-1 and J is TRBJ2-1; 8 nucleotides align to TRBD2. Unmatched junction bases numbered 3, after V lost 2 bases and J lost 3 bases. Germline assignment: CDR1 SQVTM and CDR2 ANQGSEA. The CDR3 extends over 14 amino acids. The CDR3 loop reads CSVEFAGGYNEQFF. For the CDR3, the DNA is TGCAGCGTTGAATTTGCGGGAGGCTACAATGAGCAGTTCTTC.

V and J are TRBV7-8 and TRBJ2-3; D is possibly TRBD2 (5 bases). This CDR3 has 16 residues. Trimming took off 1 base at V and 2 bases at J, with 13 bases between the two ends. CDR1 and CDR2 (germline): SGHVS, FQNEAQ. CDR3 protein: CASSLVSGRATDTQYF. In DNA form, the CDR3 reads TGTGCCAGCAGCTTAGTGTCGGGGAGAGCCACAGATACGCAGTATTTT. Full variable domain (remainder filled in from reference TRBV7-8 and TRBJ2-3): GAGVSQSPRYKVAKRGQDVALRCDPISGHVSLFWYQQALGQGPEFLTYFQNEAQLDKSGLPSDRFFAERPEGSVSTLKIQRTQQEDSAVYLCASSLVSGRATDTQYFGPGTRLTVL.

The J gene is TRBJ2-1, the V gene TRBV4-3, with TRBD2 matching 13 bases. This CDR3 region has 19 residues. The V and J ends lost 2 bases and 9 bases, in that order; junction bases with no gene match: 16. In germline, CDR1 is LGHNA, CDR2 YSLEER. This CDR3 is CASSQNGAGLAGAPGEQFF. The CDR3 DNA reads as TGCGCCAGCAGCCAAAATGGGGCCGGACTAGCGGGAGCCCCGGGTGAGCAGTTCTTC.

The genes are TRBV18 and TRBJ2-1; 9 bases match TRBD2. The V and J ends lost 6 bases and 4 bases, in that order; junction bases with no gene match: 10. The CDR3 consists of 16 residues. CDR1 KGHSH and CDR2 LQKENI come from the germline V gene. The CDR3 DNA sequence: TGTGCCAGCTCTCAGGGCCCAGCGGGAGGTTACAATGAGCAGTTCTTC. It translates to CASSQGPAGGYNEQFF.

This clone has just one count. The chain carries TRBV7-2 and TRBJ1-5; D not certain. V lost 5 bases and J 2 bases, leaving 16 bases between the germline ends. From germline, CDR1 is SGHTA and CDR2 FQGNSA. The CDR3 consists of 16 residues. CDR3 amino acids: CASSPQRPAGNQPQHF. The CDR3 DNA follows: TGTGCCAGCAGCCCACAACGCCCCGCGGGCAATCAGCCCCAGCATTTT. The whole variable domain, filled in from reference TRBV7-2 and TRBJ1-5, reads GAGVSQSPSNKVTEKGKDVELRCDPISGHTALYWYRQSLGQGLEFLIYFQGNSAPDKSGLPSDRFSAERTGGSVSTLTIQRTQQEDSAVYLCASSPQRPAGNQPQHFGDGTRLSIL.

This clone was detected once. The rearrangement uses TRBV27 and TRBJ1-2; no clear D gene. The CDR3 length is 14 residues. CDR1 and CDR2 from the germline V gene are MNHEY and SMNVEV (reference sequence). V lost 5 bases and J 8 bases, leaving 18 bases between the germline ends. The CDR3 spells CASSQRRSLHGYTF. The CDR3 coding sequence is TGTGCCAGCAGTCAGCGCCGGTCTCTGCACGGCTACACCTTC.